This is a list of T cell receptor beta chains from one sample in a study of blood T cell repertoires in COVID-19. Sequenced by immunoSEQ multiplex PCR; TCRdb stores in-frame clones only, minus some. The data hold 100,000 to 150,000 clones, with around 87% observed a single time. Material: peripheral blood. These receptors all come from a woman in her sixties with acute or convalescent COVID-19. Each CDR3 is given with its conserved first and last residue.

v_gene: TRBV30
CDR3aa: CAWSVRVSPTDTQYF

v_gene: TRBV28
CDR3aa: CASNGRSQPQHF

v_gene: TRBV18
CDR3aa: CASSPPLNTDTQYF

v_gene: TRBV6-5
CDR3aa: CASRFPGVANYGYTF

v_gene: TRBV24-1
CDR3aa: CATSEADRVADNSPLHF

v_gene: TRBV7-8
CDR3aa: CASSFLEGARGYTF

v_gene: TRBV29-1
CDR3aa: CSVGDTEAFF

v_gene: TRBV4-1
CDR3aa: CASSQGWDRGQAAKNIQYF

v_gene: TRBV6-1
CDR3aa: CASSENGGLQEQFF

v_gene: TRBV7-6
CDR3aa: CASSARDSWNTEAFF

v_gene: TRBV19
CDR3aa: CASSWRPGANEKLFF

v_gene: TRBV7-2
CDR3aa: CASSLAPQGSTEAFF

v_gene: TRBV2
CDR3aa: CASRELGGNTGELFF

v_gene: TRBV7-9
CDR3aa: CASSRRTTGSYEQYF

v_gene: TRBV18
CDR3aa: CASSLTGQGSDEQFF

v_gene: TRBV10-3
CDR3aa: CAINTPGKGQSTDTQYF